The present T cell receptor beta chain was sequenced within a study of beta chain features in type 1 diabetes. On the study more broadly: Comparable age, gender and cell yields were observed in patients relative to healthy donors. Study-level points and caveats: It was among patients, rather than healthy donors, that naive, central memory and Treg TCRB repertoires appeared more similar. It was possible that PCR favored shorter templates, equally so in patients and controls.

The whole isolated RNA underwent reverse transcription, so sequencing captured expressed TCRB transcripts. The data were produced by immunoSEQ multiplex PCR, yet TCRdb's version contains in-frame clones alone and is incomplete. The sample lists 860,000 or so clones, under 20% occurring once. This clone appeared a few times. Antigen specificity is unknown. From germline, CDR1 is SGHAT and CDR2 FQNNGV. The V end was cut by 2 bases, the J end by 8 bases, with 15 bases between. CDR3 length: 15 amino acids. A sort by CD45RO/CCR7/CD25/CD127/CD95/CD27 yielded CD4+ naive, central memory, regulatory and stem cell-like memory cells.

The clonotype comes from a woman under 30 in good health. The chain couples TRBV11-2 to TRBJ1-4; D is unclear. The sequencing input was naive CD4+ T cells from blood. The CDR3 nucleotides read TGTGCCAGCAGCTTATTTGGCTCGACGGGAGAAAAACTGTTTTTT. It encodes CASSLFGSTGEKLFF.